This TCR beta chain came from a study of T-cell reconstitution after alpha-beta-depleted transplantation in children. The study's findings and limits: There were reportedly several hundred expanded graft clones from which alpha-beta T cells came about two months after transplant.

The TCRbeta library incorporated unique molecular identifiers. TCRdb independently ran MiXCR on the PCR reads; one entry per CDR3 protein. The sample contains 550,000 to 800,000 distinct CDR3 sequences, roughly 13% of which appear only once. Germline V gene sequence: CDR1 LNHNV, CDR2 YYDKDF (reference sequence). The CDR3 has 13 amino acids. Trimming left V 5 bases short and J 3 bases short, with 11 bases between. Of note for this clonotype: Its matching antigen is unknown.

The material was PBMCs, obtained before TCRalphabeta/CD19-depleted stem cell transplant. The V gene is TRBV15, the J gene TRBJ2-7; possibly TRBD2 for D (5 bases). This TCR was sampled from a girl aged 2 to 10 with congenital amegakaryocytic thrombocytopenia, due to receive a stem cell transplant. CDR3 residues: CATSRRRNYEQYF. DNA for the CDR3: TGTGCCACCAGCCGTCGGAGGAACTACGAGCAGTACTTC.